These T cell receptor beta chains were read from a single sample in a study of regulatory T cells in long-lasting Graves disease. TCRdb analysed the multiplex PCR reads with MiXCR anew, one entry per CDR3 protein. The profile shows approximately 380,000 distinct CDR3 sequences, more than 20% of them singletons. Sequenced material: peripheral blood mononuclear cells (PBMCs), taken when the disease was refractory, from a patient treated with antithyroid drugs. The origin of the receptors is a female donor with Graves disease. Both conserved end residues are part of each CDR3. D genes are given only for firm matches. Some rows mark clone size as missing; the rest say once, few, many or name a class of expanded clone.

clone_size,v_call,j_call,d_call,cdr3_aa,cdr3_nt
many,TRBV28,TRBJ1-5,-,CASSHSDYQPQHF,TGTGCCAGCAGCCACAGCGATTATCAGCCCCAGCATTTT
-,TRBV30,TRBJ2-2,-,CAWSVLIGTGELFF,TGTGCCTGGAGTGTACTGATCGGTACCGGGGAGCTGTTTTTT
-,TRBV7-2,TRBJ2-3,TRBD2,CASSPDSGMYTDTQYF,TGTGCCAGCAGCCCGGATAGCGGGATGTACACAGATACGCAGTATTTT
-,TRBV6-5,TRBJ1-1,-,CASSYSRTNTEAFF,TGTGCCAGCAGTTACTCCAGGACGAACACTGAAGCTTTCTTT
-,TRBV10-2,TRBJ2-7,-,CASSRQTSYEQYF,TGCGCCAGCAGCAGACAAACCTCCTACGAGCAGTACTTC
-,TRBV19,TRBJ1-2,-,CASSIGGTGNYGYTF,TGTGCCAGTAGTATAGGCGGTACAGGAAACTATGGCTACACCTTC
many,TRBV10-1,TRBJ2-7,-,CASSEAGFREQYF,TGCGCCAGCAGTGAGGCAGGCTTTAGGGAGCAGTACTTC
few,TRBV3-1,TRBJ2-5,-,CASSQYRNPTPGTTETQYF,TGTGCCAGCAGCCAATATAGAAACCCCACCCCCGGGACAACGGAGACCCAGTACTTC
few,TRBV3-1,TRBJ1-1,-,CASSQAPPFRTEAFF,TGTGCCAGCAGCCAAGCCCCTCCTTTCCGGACTGAAGCTTTCTTT
-,TRBV20-1,TRBJ2-5,-,CSARSSWAGWETQYF,TGCAGTGCTAGATCCAGTTGGGCGGGATGGGAGACCCAGTACTTC
-,TRBV25-1,TRBJ2-3,-,CASSPEGPSGTDTQYF,TGTGCCAGCAGTCCCGAGGGGCCTAGCGGCACAGATACGCAGTATTTT
few,TRBV20-1,TRBJ1-6,-,CSAREGTSAYNSPLHF,TGCAGTGCTAGGGAGGGAACTAGCGCCTATAATTCACCCCTCCACTTT
-,TRBV24-1,TRBJ2-2,TRBD2,CATSDAGTSGRAWGTGELFF,TGTGCCACCAGTGATGCCGGGACTAGCGGGAGGGCCTGGGGTACCGGGGAGCTGTTTTTT
-,TRBV6-4,TRBJ2-7,-,CASSYSGLNYEQYF,TGTGCCAGCAGTTACTCAGGCCTTAACTACGAGCAGTACTTC
-,TRBV30,TRBJ1-5,-,CAWSPDRGQPQHF,TGTGCCTGGAGTCCCGATCGGGGTCAGCCCCAGCATTTT
-,TRBV10-3,TRBJ2-7,TRBD1,CAISAIRTGVYEQYF,TGTGCCATCAGCGCCATACGGACAGGGGTCTACGAGCAGTACTTC
few,TRBV7-8,TRBJ2-7,TRBD2,CASSLEAGFPREQYF,TGTGCCAGCAGCTTAGAAGCGGGGTTTCCTAGGGAGCAGTACTTC
many,TRBV28,TRBJ2-7,-,CASSLLGSHIKSVSYEQYF,TGTGCCAGCAGTTTATTAGGCTCCCACATAAAGTCTGTATCCTACGAGCAGTACTTC
many,TRBV7-2,TRBJ2-7,-,CASSRLGPYEQYF,TGTGCCAGCAGCCGCCTCGGGCCCTACGAGCAGTACTTC
-,TRBV7-8,TRBJ2-5,TRBD1,CASSSTTSGGETQYF,TGTGCCAGCAGCTCGACCACGTCAGGGGGAGAGACCCAGTACTTC
many,TRBV10-3,TRBJ1-1,-,CAISARGETEAFF,TGTGCCATCAGTGCCAGGGGAGAGACTGAAGCTTTCTTT
few,TRBV5-5,TRBJ2-7,TRBD1,CASSLELLLGTEAYEQYF,TGTGCCAGCAGCTTGGAACTTTTACTCGGGACAGAAGCCTACGAGCAGTACTTC
many,TRBV2,TRBJ1-2,-,CASTIQGAINYGYTF,TGTGCCAGCACGATACAGGGCGCCATTAACTATGGCTACACCTTC
-,TRBV7-2,TRBJ1-2,-,CASSSEYRDPRGYTF,TGTGCCAGCAGCTCAGAATACAGGGACCCGCGGGGCTACACCTTC
few,TRBV29-1,TRBJ1-2,-,CSVQDSYGYTF,TGCAGCGTTCAAGACAGCTATGGCTACACCTTC
-,TRBV6-1,TRBJ1-4,TRBD1,CASSPGKGATNEKLFF,TGTGCCAGCAGTCCGGGAAAGGGGGCGACTAATGAAAAACTGTTTTTT
many,TRBV27,TRBJ1-2,-,CASTGANSYGYTF,TGTGCCAGCACTGGGGCCAATAGCTATGGCTACACCTTC
many,TRBV11-2,TRBJ2-7,TRBD1,CASSLVWDSSYEQYF,TGTGCCAGCAGCTTAGTCTGGGACAGCTCCTACGAGCAGTACTTC
many,TRBV29-1,TRBJ1-1,TRBD1,CSDRQGLNTEAFF,TGCAGCGACCGACAGGGACTGAACACTGAAGCTTTCTTT
-,TRBV10-1,TRBJ1-5,-,CASSQGHEGNQPQHF,TGCGCCAGCAGTCAGGGGCACGAGGGAAATCAGCCCCAGCATTTT
many,TRBV6-2/TRBV6-3,TRBJ1-2,-,CASSYPGINYGYTF,TGTGCCAGCAGTTACCCTGGAATCAACTATGGCTACACCTTC
many,TRBV11-2,TRBJ1-4,TRBD1,CASSLENRGRASFDEKLFF,TGTGCCAGCAGCTTAGAGAACAGGGGACGAGCGTCGTTCGACGAAAAACTGTTTTTT
many,TRBV6-1,TRBJ1-2,-,CASNRPGDYGYTF,TGTGCCAGCAATCGACCCGGGGACTATGGCTACACCTTC
-,TRBV6-1,TRBJ2-3,TRBD2,CASSGPTEREGIFTDTQYF,TGTGCCAGCAGTGGCCCAACCGAGCGGGAGGGAATATTCACAGATACGCAGTATTTT
many,TRBV6-2/TRBV6-3,TRBJ2-5,-,CASSRGGSGETQYF,TGTGCCAGCAGTCGAGGGGGTAGCGGAGAGACCCAGTACTTC
few,TRBV20-1,TRBJ2-4,-,CSARTVDIQYF,TGCAGTGCCCGGACAGTAGACATTCAGTACTTC
many,TRBV11-2,TRBJ2-7,-,CASSYGNEQYF,TGTGCCAGCAGCTACGGTAACGAGCAGTACTTC
-,TRBV3-2,TRBJ1-1,-,CASSPEVDTEAFF,TGTGCCAGCAGCCCTGAGGTGGACACTGAAGCTTTCTTT
-,TRBV10-3,TRBJ2-6,-,CAISNMDSSGANVLTF,TGTGCCATCAGTAACATGGACAGCTCTGGGGCCAACGTCCTGACTTTC
few,TRBV19,TRBJ1-5,-,CASSIAGRGSNQPQHF,TGTGCCAGTAGTATAGCAGGGCGTGGAAGCAATCAGCCCCAGCATTTT
many,TRBV7-2,TRBJ1-1,-,CASSPDRNTNTEAFF,TGTGCCAGCAGCCCAGACAGGAATACGAACACTGAAGCTTTCTTT